This T cell receptor beta chain was observed in a study of breast tumors, draining lymph nodes, adjacent tissues listed by TCRdb under 2016. Background on the whole study: The study compared TCR beta repertoires across tumor, adjacent nontumor tissue and axillary lymph nodes from breast cancer patients. The study was designed to assess the relationships and possible T-cell exchange between tumor, surrounding tissue and draining lymph node repertoires in human breast cancer.

Instrument used: Illumina HiSeq 2000. Multiplex PCR amplification was used to build the TCR beta chain libraries. High-throughput sequencing was used to analyze the amplified TCR beta chain products. TCRdb itself trimmed the public reads at Q25 with fastp, ran MiXCR and retained productive beta chains. All rows with the same CDR3 protein become a single entry with the most common DNA and genes. Within this sample are some 19,000 distinct CDR3 sequences, with approximately 48% of them counted one time only. The ten largest clonotypes hold 7.8% of the sample. On this clonotype itself: Its antigen is currently not known. Base quality data are lacking; no much larger clone is found one base away.

The CDR1 and CDR2 encoded by the germline V gene are KGHDR and SFDVKD. Taken from cysteine to phenylalanine, the CDR3 has 14 residues. The read is trimmed to its CDR3 DNA, 42 bases read in frame from base 1. Trimming removed 6 bases from V and 4 bases from J; the gene matches leave 7 bases unexplained. Findings and caveats that apply to the study as a whole: The data were considered consistent with most tumor T cells being derived from the lymph node and subsequently expanding within tumor tissue. The conclusion that tumor T cells originate in lymph nodes was framed as consistent with a hypothesis rather than directly demonstrated. T-cell repertoire diversity in tumors was found to be lower than in lymph nodes but higher than in nontumor tissue, and preferential V and J gene usage was observed. The similarity between tumor and nontumor tissue repertoires was significantly greater in luminal-like breast cancer than in basal-like breast cancer.

Sequencing was carried out using breast tumor tissue. This clonotype originated in a female donor with breast cancer. Some clones in this sample may be carry-over from other donors' samples. The chain was built from TRBV24-1 and TRBJ1-2, with TRBD1 identical over 7 junction bases. The nucleotide sequence reads TGTGCCACCAGTCTATCCGACAGGGCCTATGGCTACACCTTC. Translated, it reads CATSLSDRAYGYTF.